Listed here are 32 T cell receptor beta chains from one sample, sequenced in a study of blood T cell repertoires in COVID-19 (dated by TCRdb to about 2020). The protocol used for the library was the immunoSEQ multiplex PCR assay. Here the immuneACCESS table is served through TCRdb, limited to in-frame sequences with V and J called. Missing clones are a known gap in these copies; in checked studies unresolved V genes cover under half, and the rest lacks a known reason. The sample table shows roughly 250,000 clones, and 70% to 90% are seen once. Jointly, the top ten make up approximately 2% of the sample. Sequenced: peripheral blood. These receptors were collected from a woman between 35 and 50 years old who had recovered from COVID-19.

The count of this clone is one. V is TRBV3-1 (or the pseudogene TRBV3-2) and J is TRBJ2-7; no reliable D call. The CDR3 sequence is 13 residues long. V gave up 0 bases and J gave up 4 bases, with 7 bases separating them. The germline gives CDR1 LGHDT, CDR2 YNNKEL (reference sequence). The chain's CDR3 is CASSQDPSYEQYF. CDR3 coding DNA: TGTGCCAGCAGCCAAGACCCCAGTTACGAGCAGTACTTC.

This clone was found a few times. CDR3 protein: CASSVVSYTGELFF. The DNA of the CDR3 is TGTGCCAGCAGCGTAGTCTCTTACACCGGGGAGCTGTTTTTT. The V and J genes are TRBV9 and TRBJ2-2, with unresolved D. The ends were cut back, 0 bases at V and 3 bases at J, with 6 bases in the middle. CDR1 is SGDLS and CDR2 is YYNGEE in the germline V gene. This CDR3 region has 14 residues.

The rearrangement joins TRBV10-3 to TRBJ2-1, with 11 bases that match TRBD2. V dropped 6 bases and J dropped 4; count of bases not matched to a gene: 2. The CDR3 has 14 residues. The germline V gene encodes CDR1 ENHRY and CDR2 SYGVKD. DNA for the CDR3: TGTGCCATCAGGGGGACTAGCGGATACAATGAGCAGTTCTTC. It yields the protein CAIRGTSGYNEQFF.

This chain connects TRBV7-3 to TRBJ2-1; 9 positions agree with TRBD2. The CDR3 has 18 residues. Per the germline V gene, CDR1 is SGHTA and CDR2 is FQGTGA. Trimming cost V 6 bases and J 7 bases; bases outside gene matches: 19. As DNA, the CDR3 is TGTGCCAGCAGTCCAGCTCTCCTAGGGGCGGGAGGGCAGAATGAGCAGTTCTTC. It yields the protein CASSPALLGAGGQNEQFF.

This chain links TRBV18 with TRBJ2-5, with 8 nucleotides matching TRBD2. The CDR3 sequence is 15 residues long. V shed 3 bases and J 1 base; nucleotides not matched to a gene: 4. Germline V gene lookup returns CDR1 KGHSH and CDR2 LQKENI. CDR3 in amino acids: CASSPSSGFQETQYF. Here the CDR3 DNA reads TGTGCCAGCTCACCCTCTAGCGGGTTCCAAGAGACCCAGTACTTC.

V gene TRBV28 combines with J gene TRBJ2-5; perhaps TRBD1 as D (5 bases). Trimming left V 7 bases short and J 3 bases short, with 12 bases between. Germline lookup yields CDR1 MDHEN and CDR2 SYDVKM. The CDR3 consists of 13 residues. The CDR3 sequence is CASNGGREETQYF. DNA of the CDR3: TGTGCCAGCAACGGTGGCAGGGAAGAGACCCAGTACTTC.

The genes are TRBV19 and TRBJ1-5; perhaps TRBD1 as D (6 bases). V lost 1 base and J lost 1, with 14 bases in between. Germline CDR1 and CDR2: LNHDA and SQIVND (reference sequence). The CDR3 totals 17 residues. The DNA for the CDR3 is TGTGCCAGTAGTATAGTTACAGGGTTTACGAGCAATCAGCCCCAGCATTTT. It is translated as CASSIVTGFTSNQPQHF.

The V gene is TRBV15, the J gene TRBJ2-3; D is perhaps TRBD2 (5 bases). This CDR3 has 13 amino acids. V lost 3 bases, J lost 8 bases, and 12 bases lay in between. Germline CDR1 is LNHNV and CDR2 is YYDKDF (reference sequence). CDR3 nucleotides: TGTGCCACCAGCAGCCCGGGATCGGGTACGCAGTATTTT. It encodes CATSSPGSGTQYF.

J is TRBJ1-2 and V is TRBV9; D is unclear. The CDR3 runs to 14 residues. V was shortened by 4 bases and J by 4 bases, with 14 bases between the two germline ends. In germline, CDR1 is SGDLS, CDR2 YYNGEE. CDR3 region: CASSSRPGGYGYTF. The CDR3 bases are TGTGCCAGCAGCTCCCGACCGGGTGGCTATGGCTACACCTTC.

This clone was counted a single time. This sequence joins TRBV7-2 and TRBJ1-2; D gene ambiguous. Trimming left V 3 bases short and J 2 bases short, with 10 bases between. CDR1 is SGHTA and CDR2 is FQGNSA in the germline V gene. This CDR3 spans 14 amino acids. The CDR3 is CASSLGGFNYGYTF. CDR3 sequence (DNA): TGTGCCAGCAGCTTGGGAGGCTTCAACTATGGCTACACCTTC.

The V gene is TRBV3-1 (or the pseudogene TRBV3-2), the J gene TRBJ2-6, with TRBD2 as a possible D gene (5 bases). This CDR3 is 20 amino acids long. CDR1 LGHDT and CDR2 YNNKEL come from the germline V gene (reference sequence). Trimming pared 4 bases from V and 0 bases from J, leaving 22 bases between. Written as DNA, the CDR3 is TGTGCCAGCAGCCCCCCCCTCGGGCGGAGGACCAGCTCTGGGGCCAACGTCCTGACTTTC. This encodes CASSPPLGRRTSSGANVLTF.

The J gene is TRBJ2-7, the V gene TRBV5-8; D might be TRBD1 (6 bases). V was shortened by 4 bases and J by 2 bases, with 22 bases between the two germline ends. The germline V gene encodes CDR1 SGHTS and CDR2 YDEGEE. The CDR3 runs 17 residues. The CDR3 sequence is CASSPFIIRDITYEQYF. The CDR3 nucleotides are TGTGCCAGCAGCCCGTTTATCATCCGGGACATAACCTACGAGCAGTACTTC.

This clone has only one observation. V and J are TRBV12-3 or TRBV12-4 and TRBJ1-2, with 9 bases matching TRBD1. The CDR3 runs to 13 residues. The junction had 3 bases not matched to a gene; V was cut back by 5 bases and J by 5 bases. As DNA, the CDR3 is TGTGCCAGCAGTGGGGACAGGGCGTATGGCTACACCTTC. Protein product: CASSGDRAYGYTF.

This chain connects TRBV19 to TRBJ1-5; 9 nucleotides match TRBD1. The CDR3 has 13 amino acids. Per the germline V gene, CDR1 is LNHDA and CDR2 is SQIVND (reference sequence). Unmatched junction bases numbered 2, after V lost 4 bases and J lost 7 bases. Here the CDR3 DNA reads TGTGCCAGTAGTACGGACAGGGGCCAGCCCCAGCATTTT. Translation gives CASSTDRGQPQHF.

This clone was seen once. The chain employs TRBV9 and TRBJ1-2; 7 bases align to TRBD1. The CDR3 consists of 15 residues. Germline V gives CDR1 SGDLS, CDR2 YYNGEE. V shed 0 bases and J 7 bases; nucleotides not matched to a gene: 9. In nucleotides, the CDR3 is TGTGCCAGCAGCGTAGCGGGACAGCAAAGAATTGGCTACACCTTC. It codes for CASSVAGQQRIGYTF.

The chain has TRBV5-8 and TRBJ2-5, with D perhaps TRBD1 (6 bases). Germline CDR1 and CDR2: SGHTS and YDEGEE. The CDR3 runs to 15 residues. V lost 3 bases and J 0 bases, leaving 12 bases between the germline ends. The CDR3 protein is CASSSTGDYQETQYF. CDR3 in DNA: TGTGCCAGCAGCTCGACAGGCGACTACCAAGAGACCCAGTACTTC.

This chain joins TRBV12-3 or TRBV12-4 and TRBJ1-2; D is ambiguous. The CDR3 extends over 13 amino acids. V lost 5 bases to trimming and J lost 6 bases, with 13 bases between them. The CDR3 DNA follows: TGTGCCAGCAGTAGAGGGATATCAGATGGCTACACCTTC. Its protein product is CASSRGISDGYTF.

J is TRBJ1-1 and V is TRBV11-3; D is undetermined. CDR1 SGHNT and CDR2 YENEEA come from the germline V gene. The V and J ends lost 5 bases and 3 bases respectively, with 13 bases between them. CDR3 size: 14 residues. The CDR3 reads CASSPRPRDTEAFF. The CDR3 DNA reads as TGTGCCAGCAGCCCTAGACCGCGGGACACTGAAGCTTTCTTT.

The chain uses TRBV6-1 and TRBJ1-2; D is uncertain. Trimming cost V 3 bases and J 2 bases, with 10 bases left between them. The germline V gene encodes CDR1 MNHNS and CDR2 SASEGT. This CDR3 comprises 14 residues. CDR3 sequence (DNA): TGTGCCAGCAGTGACGGAGGGATCAACTATGGCTACACCTTC. Protein sequence: CASSDGGINYGYTF.

V gene TRBV5-1 combines with J gene TRBJ2-2; 9 bases match TRBD1. Trimming at V came to 7 bases and at J to 5 bases, leaving 3 bases not matched to a gene. CDR3 length: 13 residues. CDR1 SGHRS and CDR2 YFSETQ come from the germline V gene. DNA for the CDR3: TGCGCCAGCGGGGACAGGGAGACCGGGGAGCTGTTTTTT. Amino acids: CASGDRETGELFF.

V gene TRBV7-3 combines with J gene TRBJ1-2, with TRBD1 matching over 7 bases. The J segment lost 4 bases and the V segment lost 4 bases, leaving 9 bases of the junction unmatched. This CDR3 comprises 15 residues. CDR1 is SGHTA, CDR2 FQGTGA, per germline. The CDR3 loop reads CASSSSGGPLYGYTF. The DNA for the CDR3 is TGTGCCAGCAGCTCCTCAGGGGGACCCCTCTATGGCTACACCTTC.

This clone was seen just once. The chain recombines TRBV29-1 with TRBJ1-2, with D possibly being TRBD1 (6 bases). V lost 7 bases to trimming and J lost 4 bases, with 19 bases between them. Germline V gives CDR1 SQVTM, CDR2 ANQGSEA. The CDR3 extends over 14 amino acids. CDR3 coding DNA: TGCAGCGCTGGTCCCGGGGGGCCCACCTATGGCTACACCTTC. The encoded protein is CSAGPGGPTYGYTF.

The V call is TRBV9, the J call TRBJ2-1, with 11 nucleotides matching TRBD2. Germline V gene sequence: CDR1 SGDLS, CDR2 YYNGEE. V was pared by 4 bases and J by 5 bases, with 11 bases of the junction left unmatched. The CDR3 length is 17 residues. The CDR3 reads CASSSTRYSGGDNEQFF. CDR3 nucleotide sequence: TGTGCCAGCAGCTCAACTAGGTATAGCGGGGGGGACAATGAGCAGTTCTTC.

The chain recombines TRBV13 with TRBJ1-2, with D unclear. CDR3 length: 14 amino acids. Germline lookup yields CDR1 PRHDT and CDR2 FYEKMQ (reference sequence). Trimming shortened V by 2 bases and J by 4 bases, and 11 bases separated the two germline ends. The CDR3 loop is CASSLQAATYGYTF. DNA for the CDR3: TGTGCCAGCAGCTTACAGGCAGCAACCTATGGCTACACCTTC.

CDR3 DNA: TGTGCCAGCTCACCAGGGGGGGATTATCAGCCCCAGCATTTT. Its translation is CASSPGGDYQPQHF. The chain carries TRBV18 and TRBJ1-5, with D possibly TRBD1 on 5 matching bases. This CDR3 region has 14 residues. Trimming shortened V by 2 bases and J by 5 bases, and 10 bases separated the two germline ends. Germline lookup yields CDR1 KGHSH and CDR2 LQKENI.

This clone came up once. The V and J genes are TRBV7-8 and TRBJ1-4; D might be TRBD1 (5 bases). Germline CDR1 is SGHVS and CDR2 is FQNEAQ. The CDR3 length is 13 residues. Trimming removed 5 bases at V and 7 bases at J, with 11 bases between. The CDR3 loop reads CASSARVTEKLFF. The DNA of the CDR3 is TGTGCCAGCAGCGCCAGGGTGACTGAAAAACTGTTTTTT.

The V gene is TRBV4-3, the J gene TRBJ2-2; tentative D call: TRBD2 (6 bases). The CDR3 is 18 amino acids. Germline V gene sequence: CDR1 LGHNA, CDR2 YSLEER. Trimming cost V 2 bases and J 1 base, with 17 bases left between them. The CDR3 region is CASSQPALWEVNTGELFF. The CDR3 region has the DNA TGCGCCAGCAGCCAACCCGCGCTCTGGGAGGTGAACACCGGGGAGCTGTTTTTT.

The chain has TRBV5-6 and TRBJ2-2; D may be TRBD1 (6 bases). Trimming cost V 0 bases and J 2 bases, with 11 bases left between them. CDR3 length: 16 residues. Germline assignment: CDR1 SGHDT and CDR2 YYEEEE. The CDR3 DNA is TGTGCCAGCAGCTTGGGGGGGACACCAAACACCGGGGAGCTGTTTTTT. Protein: CASSLGGTPNTGELFF.

This rearrangement joins TRBV6-2 or TRBV6-3 to TRBJ1-2; TRBD1 aligns across 7 bases. The CDR3 is 17 amino acids. From germline, CDR1 is MNHEY and CDR2 SVGEGT. Trimming removed 6 bases from V and 0 bases from J; junction bases left unmatched: 13. In nucleotides, the CDR3 is TGTGCCAGCAGCCGAAACCAGGGGACAGCTACTAACTATGGCTACACCTTC. Protein product: CASSRNQGTATNYGYTF.

The rearrangement uses TRBV6-5 and TRBJ1-6; the match to TRBD1 covers 8 bases. CDR1 and CDR2 (germline): MNHEY, SVGAGI. The CDR3 has 15 amino acids. The V and J ends lost 2 bases and 10 bases, in that order; junction bases with no gene match: 7. The CDR3 reads CASSYGQGAWSPLHF. The CDR3 DNA reads as TGTGCCAGCAGTTACGGCCAGGGGGCCTGGTCACCCCTCCACTTT.

The rearrangement links TRBV27 to TRBJ2-1; possible D gene TRBD1, 6 bases. Germline V gene sequence: CDR1 MNHEY, CDR2 SMNVEV (reference sequence). V lost 7 bases and J 4 bases, leaving 14 bases between the germline ends. The CDR3 covers 14 residues. The CDR3 DNA reads as TGTGCCAGCAAACCCGTGGACAGTTACAATGAGCAGTTCTTC. It yields the protein CASKPVDSYNEQFF.

The V gene is TRBV4-1, the J gene TRBJ1-2; 8 bases are a match to TRBD1. The CDR3 has 15 residues. V gave up 0 bases and J gave up 7 bases; unmatched junction bases: 7. CDR1 is MGHRA and CDR2 is YSYEKL in the germline V gene. The CDR3 loop is CASSQDHDRGSGYTF. The CDR3 DNA reads TGCGCCAGCAGCCAAGATCATGACAGGGGAAGTGGCTACACCTTC.